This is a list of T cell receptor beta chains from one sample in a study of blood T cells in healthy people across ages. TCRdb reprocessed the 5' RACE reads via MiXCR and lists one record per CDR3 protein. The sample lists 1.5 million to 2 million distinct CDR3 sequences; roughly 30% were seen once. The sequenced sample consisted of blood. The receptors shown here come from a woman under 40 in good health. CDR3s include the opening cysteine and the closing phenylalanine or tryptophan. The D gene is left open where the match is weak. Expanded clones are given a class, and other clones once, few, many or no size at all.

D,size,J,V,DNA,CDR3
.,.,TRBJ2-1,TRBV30,TGTGCCTGTAGTGTAAAACTGGATTCGGAGCAGTTCTTC,CACSVKLDSEQFF
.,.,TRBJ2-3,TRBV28,TGTGCCAGCCTCTTCTCAGATACGCAGTATTTT,CASLFSDTQYF
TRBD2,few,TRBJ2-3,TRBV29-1,TGCAGCGTCCAAGGGACTAGCGGGAGGACAGATACGCAGTATTTT,CSVQGTSGRTDTQYF
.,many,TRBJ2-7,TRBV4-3,TGCGCCAGCAGCCAAGATGTGGTAGGGGTTTACGAGCAGTACTTC,CASSQDVVGVYEQYF
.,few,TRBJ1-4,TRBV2,TGTGCCAGCAGGCGGGACGGAAGAAATGAAAAACTGTTTTTT,CASRRDGRNEKLFF
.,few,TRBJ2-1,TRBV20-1,TGCAGTGCAGATTTTAGCAGGCCGCCCTACTACAATGAGCAGTTCTTC,CSADFSRPPYYNEQFF
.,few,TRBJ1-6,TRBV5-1,TGCGCCAGCAGCTTGGCCAGGGTGGATTCACCCCTCCACTTT,CASSLARVDSPLHF
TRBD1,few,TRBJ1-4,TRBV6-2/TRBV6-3,TGTGCCAGCAGTGCCGAATCCGGGACAGCAAATGAAAAACTGTTTTTT,CASSAESGTANEKLFF
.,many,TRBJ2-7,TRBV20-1,TGCAGTGCTAGAGCCGGACAGCTAAGCAACGAGCAGTACTTC,CSARAGQLSNEQYF
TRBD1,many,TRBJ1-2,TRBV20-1,TGCAGTGCCGGGACAGGCCCAACCTATGATGGCTACACCTTC,CSAGTGPTYDGYTF
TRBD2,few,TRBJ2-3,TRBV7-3,TGTGCCAGCAGCTCAAACTCCGGACTAGCGGGGGCCTACTCTAGCACAGATACGCTGTATTTT,CASSSNSGLAGAYSSTDTLYF
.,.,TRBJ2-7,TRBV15,TGTGCCACCACCACAGGTCCCTCGGGCGAGCAGTACTTC,CATTTGPSGEQYF
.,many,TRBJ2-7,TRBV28,TGTGTCAGCAGTTTAAAGGGAAGGGGATACGAGCAGTACTTC,CVSSLKGRGYEQYF
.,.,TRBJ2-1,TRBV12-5,TGTGCTAGTGGTTTGGGCCTCAAGGACCAAGAGACCCAGTTCTTC,CASGLGLKDQETQFF
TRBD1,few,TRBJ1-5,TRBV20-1,TGCAGTGTCACATCGACAGGGATCAATCAGCCTCAGCATTTT,CSVTSTGINQPQHF
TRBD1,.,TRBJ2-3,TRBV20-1,TGCAGTGCTTCAGACAGGGGGACAGATACGCAGTATTTT,CSASDRGTDTQYF
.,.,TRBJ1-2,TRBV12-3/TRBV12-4,TGTGCCAGCAGTTTAGCAGGGTCTCACGGCTACACCTTC,CASSLAGSHGYTF
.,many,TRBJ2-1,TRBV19,TGTGCCAGTAGTTTTTACGGGAATAACAATGAGCAGTTCTTC,CASSFYGNNNEQFF
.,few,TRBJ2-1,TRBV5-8,TGTGCCAGCAGCCCCCGACCATCTAAAGGCAATGAGCAGTTCTTC,CASSPRPSKGNEQFF
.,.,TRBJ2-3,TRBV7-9,TGTGCCAGCAGCCGACGACTGGACAGCAACTCGGATACGCAGTATTTT,CASSRRLDSNSDTQYF
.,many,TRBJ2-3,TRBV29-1,TGCAGCGTTGCATCGGGGACAGATACGCAGTATTTT,CSVASGTDTQYF
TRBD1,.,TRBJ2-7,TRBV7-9,TGTGCCAGCAACGCCGGAACTCGGGACAGGGTTTCTTACGAGCAGTACTTC,CASNAGTRDRVSYEQYF
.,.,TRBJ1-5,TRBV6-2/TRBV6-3,TGTGCCAGCATCGAGGGTTTTAATCAGCCCCAGCATTTT,CASIEGFNQPQHF
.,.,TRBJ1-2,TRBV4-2,TGTGCCAGCAGCCGAACCTCCATTACATGGCAGGGCTACACCTTC,CASSRTSITWQGYTF
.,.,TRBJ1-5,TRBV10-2,TGCGCCAGCAGTAAGGACAGCCCTAGCAATCAGCCCCAGCATTTT,CASSKDSPSNQPQHF
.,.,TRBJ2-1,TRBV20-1,TGCAGTGCTAGTTTCGGCGTGGTCTACAATGAGCAGTTCTTC,CSASFGVVYNEQFF
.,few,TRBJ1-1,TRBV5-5,TGTGCCAGCAGCTTGGATATCGCAGCGCTCACTGAAGCTTTCTTT,CASSLDIAALTEAFF
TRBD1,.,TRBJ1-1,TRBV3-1,TGTGCCAGCAGCCGTACCCGGGACAGTGAAACTTTCTTT,CASSRTRDSETFF
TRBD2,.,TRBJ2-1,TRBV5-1,TGCGCCAGCAGCGGCGGACTAGCGGGAGGACCGGACAATGAGCAGTTCTTC,CASSGGLAGGPDNEQFF
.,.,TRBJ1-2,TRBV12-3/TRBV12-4,TGTCCAGCAGTCCTAGGGAAGCGAACTTGCTACACCTTC,CPAVLGKRTCYTF
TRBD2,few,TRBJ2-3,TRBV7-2,TGTGCCAGCATCCTCCGTCCGCTAGCGGGAAGCACAGATACGCAGTATTTT,CASILRPLAGSTDTQYF
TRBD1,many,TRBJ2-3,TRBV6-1,TGTGCCAGCCGAGAGACAGGGGGCCCAGATACGCAGTATTTT,CASRETGGPDTQYF
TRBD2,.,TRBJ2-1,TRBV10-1,TGCGCCAGGAAGCTAGCGGGAGGGAGGAATGAGCAGTTCTTC,CARKLAGGRNEQFF
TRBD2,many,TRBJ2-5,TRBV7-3,TGTGCCAGCAGCCCGGGAGGGGGGACCCAGTACTTC,CASSPGGGTQYF
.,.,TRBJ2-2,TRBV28,TGTGCCAGCAGCTCACTTGAGACGGGAGTGTTCGGGGAGCTGTTTTTT,CASSSLETGVFGELFF
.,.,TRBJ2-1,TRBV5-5,TGTGCCAGCAGCGAGGACAGCCTCTACAATGAGCAGTTCTTC,CASSEDSLYNEQFF